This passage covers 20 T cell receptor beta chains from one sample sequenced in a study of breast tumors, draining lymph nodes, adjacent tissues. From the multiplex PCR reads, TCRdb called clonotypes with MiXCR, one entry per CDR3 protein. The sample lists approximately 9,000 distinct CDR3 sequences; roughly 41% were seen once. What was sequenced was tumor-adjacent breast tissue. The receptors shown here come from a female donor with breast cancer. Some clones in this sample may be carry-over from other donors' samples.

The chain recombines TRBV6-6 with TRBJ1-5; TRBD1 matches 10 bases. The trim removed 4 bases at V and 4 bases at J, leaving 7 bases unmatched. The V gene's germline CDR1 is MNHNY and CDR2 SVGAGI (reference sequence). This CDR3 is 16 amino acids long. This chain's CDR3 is CASSFEGQGKNQPQHF. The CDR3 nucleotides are TGTGCCAGCAGTTTTGAGGGACAGGGGAAAAATCAGCCCCAGCATTTT.

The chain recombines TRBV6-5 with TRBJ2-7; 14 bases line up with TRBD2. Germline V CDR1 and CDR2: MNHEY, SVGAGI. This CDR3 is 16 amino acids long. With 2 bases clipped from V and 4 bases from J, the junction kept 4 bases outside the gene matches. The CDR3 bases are TGTGCCAGCAGTTACAGGACTAGCGGGAGGAAATACGAGCAGTACTTC. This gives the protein CASSYRTSGRKYEQYF.

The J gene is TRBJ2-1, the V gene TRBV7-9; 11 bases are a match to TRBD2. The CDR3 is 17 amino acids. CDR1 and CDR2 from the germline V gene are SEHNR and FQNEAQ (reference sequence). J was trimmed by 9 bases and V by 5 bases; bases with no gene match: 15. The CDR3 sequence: CASSPRLAGHTQTEQFF. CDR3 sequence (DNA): TGTGCCAGCAGCCCCAGACTAGCGGGGCACACTCAGACTGAGCAGTTCTTC.

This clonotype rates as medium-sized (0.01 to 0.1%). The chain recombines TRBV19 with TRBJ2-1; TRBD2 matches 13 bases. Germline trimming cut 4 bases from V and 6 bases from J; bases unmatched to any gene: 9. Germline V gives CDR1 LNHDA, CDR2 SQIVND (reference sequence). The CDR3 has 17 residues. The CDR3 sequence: CASSRTSGSVHGNEQFF. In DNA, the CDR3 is TGTGCCAGTAGTAGGACTAGCGGGAGTGTACATGGCAATGAGCAGTTCTTC.

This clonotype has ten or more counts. The DNA for the CDR3 is TGTGCCAGTAGTATAGGACAACCCGGGGAGCTGTTTTTT. Protein: CASSIGQPGELFF. The rearrangement links TRBV19 to TRBJ2-2; no reliable D call. The V gene's germline CDR1 is LNHDA and CDR2 SQIVND (reference sequence). The CDR3 runs to 13 residues. Trimming removed 1 base from V and 6 bases from J, with 6 bases in between.

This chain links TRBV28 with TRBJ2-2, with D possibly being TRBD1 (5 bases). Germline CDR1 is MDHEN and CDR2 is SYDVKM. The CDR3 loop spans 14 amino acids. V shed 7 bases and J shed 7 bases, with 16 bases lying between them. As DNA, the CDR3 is TGTGCCAGCACCCCTTCAGGGCCGCACGGGGAGCTGTTTTTT. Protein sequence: CASTPSGPHGELFF. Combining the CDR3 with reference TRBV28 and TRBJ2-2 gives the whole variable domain DVKVTQSSRYLVKRTGEKVFLECVQDMDHENMFWYRQDPGLGLRLIYFSYDVKMKEKGDIPEGYSVSREKKERFSLILESASTNQTSMYLCASTPSGPHGELFFGEGSRLTVL.

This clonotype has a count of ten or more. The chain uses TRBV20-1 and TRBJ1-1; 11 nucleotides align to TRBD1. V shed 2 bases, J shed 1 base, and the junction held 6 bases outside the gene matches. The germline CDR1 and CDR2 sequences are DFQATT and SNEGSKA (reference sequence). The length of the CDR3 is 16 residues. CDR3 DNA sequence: TGCAGTGCTAGACCCGCCGGGACAGGGGGGAACACTGAAGCTTTCTTT. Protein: CSARPAGTGGNTEAFF.

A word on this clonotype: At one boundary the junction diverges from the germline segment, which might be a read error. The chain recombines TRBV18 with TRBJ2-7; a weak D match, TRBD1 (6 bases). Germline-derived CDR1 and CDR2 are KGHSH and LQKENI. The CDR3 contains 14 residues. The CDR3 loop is CVSSPTVGQLEQYF. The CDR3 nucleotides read TGTGTCAGCTCACCAACGGTGGGACAACTCGAGCAGTACTTC.

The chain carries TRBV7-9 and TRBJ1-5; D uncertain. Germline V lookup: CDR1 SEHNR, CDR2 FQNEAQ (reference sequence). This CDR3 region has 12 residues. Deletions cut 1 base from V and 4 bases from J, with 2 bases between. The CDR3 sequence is CASSLGNQPQHF. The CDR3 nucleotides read TGTGCCAGCAGCTTAGGGAATCAGCCCCAGCATTTT.

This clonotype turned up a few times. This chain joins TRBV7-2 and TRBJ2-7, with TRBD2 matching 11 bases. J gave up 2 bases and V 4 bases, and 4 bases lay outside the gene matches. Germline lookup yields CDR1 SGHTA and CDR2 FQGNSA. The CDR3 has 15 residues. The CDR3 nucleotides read TGTGCCAGCAGCTGGGGACTAGCGGCCACCTACGAGCAGTACTTC. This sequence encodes CASSWGLAATYEQYF.

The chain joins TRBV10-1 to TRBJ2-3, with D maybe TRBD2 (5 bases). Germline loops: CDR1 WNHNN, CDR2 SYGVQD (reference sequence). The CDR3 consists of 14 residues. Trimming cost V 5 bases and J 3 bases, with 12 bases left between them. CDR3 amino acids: CASSSTRETDTQYF. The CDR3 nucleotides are TGCGCCAGCAGTTCTACTAGAGAAACAGATACGCAGTATTTT.

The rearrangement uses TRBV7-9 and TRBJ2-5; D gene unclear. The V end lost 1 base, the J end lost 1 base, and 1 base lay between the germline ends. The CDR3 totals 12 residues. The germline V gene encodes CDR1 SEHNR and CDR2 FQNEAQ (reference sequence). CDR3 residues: CASSLGQETQYF. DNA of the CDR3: TGTGCCAGCAGCTTAGGCCAAGAGACCCAGTACTTC. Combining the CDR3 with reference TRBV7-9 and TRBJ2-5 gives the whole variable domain DTGVSQNPRHKITKRGQNVTFRCDPISEHNRLYWYRQTLGQGPEFLTYFQNEAQLEKSRLLSDRFSAERPKGSFSTLEIQRTEQGDSAMYLCASSLGQETQYFGPGTRLLVL.

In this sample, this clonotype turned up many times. CDR3 sequence: CASSSDTAGNTIYF. The DNA of the CDR3 is TGTGCCAGCTCTTCAGACACGGCTGGAAACACCATATATTTT. This chain uses TRBV18 with TRBJ1-3; D remains unclear. Trimming shortened V by 6 bases and J by 2 bases, and 11 bases separated the two germline ends. The germline gives CDR1 KGHSH, CDR2 LQKENI. This CDR3 is 14 amino acids long.

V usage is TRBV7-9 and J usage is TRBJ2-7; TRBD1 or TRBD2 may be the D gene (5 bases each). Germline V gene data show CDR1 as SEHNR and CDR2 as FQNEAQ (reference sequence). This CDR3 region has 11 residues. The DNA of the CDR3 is TGTGCTGGCAGCCTCGAGGGGGAGCAGTACTTC. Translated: CAGSLEGEQYF.

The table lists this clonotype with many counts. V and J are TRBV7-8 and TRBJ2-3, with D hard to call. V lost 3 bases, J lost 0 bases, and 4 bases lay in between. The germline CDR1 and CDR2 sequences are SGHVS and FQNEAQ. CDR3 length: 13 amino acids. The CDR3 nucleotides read TGTGCCAGCAGCTTTTCTAGCACAGATACGCAGTATTTT. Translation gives CASSFSSTDTQYF.

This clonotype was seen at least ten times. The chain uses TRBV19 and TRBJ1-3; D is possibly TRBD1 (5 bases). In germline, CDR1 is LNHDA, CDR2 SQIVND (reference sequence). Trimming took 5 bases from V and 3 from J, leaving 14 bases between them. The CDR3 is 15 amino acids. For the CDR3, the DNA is TGTGCCAGTAGTCCGACAGTCTGGCTTGGAAACACCATATATTTT. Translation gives CASSPTVWLGNTIYF.

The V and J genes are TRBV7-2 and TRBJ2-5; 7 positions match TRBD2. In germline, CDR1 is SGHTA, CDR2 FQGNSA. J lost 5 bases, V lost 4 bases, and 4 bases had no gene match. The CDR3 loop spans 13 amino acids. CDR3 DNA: TGTGCCAGCAGCTCTGGGAGGGTCGAGACCCAGTACTTC. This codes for CASSSGRVETQYF.

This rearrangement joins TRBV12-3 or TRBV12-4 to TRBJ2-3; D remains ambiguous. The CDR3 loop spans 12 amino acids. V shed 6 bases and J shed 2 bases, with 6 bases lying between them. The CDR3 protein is CASSPDTDTQYF. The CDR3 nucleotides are TGTGCCAGCAGCCCTGACACAGATACGCAGTATTTT.

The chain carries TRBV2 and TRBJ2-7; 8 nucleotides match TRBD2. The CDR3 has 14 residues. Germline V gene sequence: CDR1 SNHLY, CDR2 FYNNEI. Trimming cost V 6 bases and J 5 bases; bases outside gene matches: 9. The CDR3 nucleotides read TGTGCCAGCAGCGGGACTAGAGTGGCCCACGAGCAGTACTTC. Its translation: CASSGTRVAHEQYF.

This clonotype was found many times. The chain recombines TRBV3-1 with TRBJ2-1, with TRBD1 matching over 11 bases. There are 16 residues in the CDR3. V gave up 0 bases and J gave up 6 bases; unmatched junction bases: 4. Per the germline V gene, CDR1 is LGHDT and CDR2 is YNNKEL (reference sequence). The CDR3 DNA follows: TGTGCCAGCAGCCAAGAGAGGACAGGGGGCTTCAATGAGCAGTTCTTC. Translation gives CASSQERTGGFNEQFF.